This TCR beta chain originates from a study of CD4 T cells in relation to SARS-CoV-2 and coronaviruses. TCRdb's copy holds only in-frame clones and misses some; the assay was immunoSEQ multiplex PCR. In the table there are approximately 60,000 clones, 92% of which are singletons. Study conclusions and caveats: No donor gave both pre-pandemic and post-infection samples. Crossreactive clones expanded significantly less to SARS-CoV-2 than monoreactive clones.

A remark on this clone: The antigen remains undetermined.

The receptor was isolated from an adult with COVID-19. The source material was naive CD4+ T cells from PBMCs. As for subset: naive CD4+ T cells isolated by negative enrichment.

CDR3 protein: CASSSNRGFGELFF. DNA for the CDR3: TGTGCCAGCAGCTCCAACAGGGGGTTCGGGGAGCTGTTTTTT. V is TRBV11-2 and J is TRBJ2-2; 8 nucleotides match TRBD1. Germline V CDR1 and CDR2: SGHAT, FQNNGV. There are 14 residues in the CDR3. Trimming took 4 bases from V and 7 from J; bases not matched to a gene: 5.